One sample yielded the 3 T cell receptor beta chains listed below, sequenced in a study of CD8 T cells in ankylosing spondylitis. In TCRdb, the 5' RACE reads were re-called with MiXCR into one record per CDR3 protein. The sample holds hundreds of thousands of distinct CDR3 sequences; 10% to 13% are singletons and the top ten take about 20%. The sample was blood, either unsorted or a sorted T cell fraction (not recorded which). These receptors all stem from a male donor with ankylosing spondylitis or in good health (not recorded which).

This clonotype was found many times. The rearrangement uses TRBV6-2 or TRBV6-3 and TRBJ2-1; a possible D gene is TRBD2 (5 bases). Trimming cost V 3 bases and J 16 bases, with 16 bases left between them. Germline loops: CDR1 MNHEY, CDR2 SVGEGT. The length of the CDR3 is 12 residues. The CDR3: CASSYERLVHFF. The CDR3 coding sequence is TGTGCCAGCAGTTATGAGCGGCTGGTTCACTTCTTC.

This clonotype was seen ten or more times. The CDR3 here is CASSQGGYQPQHF. The CDR3 bases are TGTGCCAGCAGCCAGGGGGGGTATCAGCCCCAGCATTTT. The V gene is TRBV3-1, the J gene TRBJ1-5; a weak D match, TRBD1 (5 bases). The CDR3 runs 13 residues. Trimming left V 3 bases short and J 5 bases short, with 8 bases between. From germline, CDR1 is LGHDT and CDR2 YNNKEL (reference sequence). The variable domain in full, with the rest retrieved from reference TRBV3-1 and TRBJ1-5, is DTAVSQTPKYLVTQMGNDKSIKCEQNLGHDTMYWYKQDSKKFLKIMFSYNNKELIINETVPNRFSPKSPDKAHLNLHINSLELGDSAVYFCASSQGGYQPQHFGDGTRLSIL.

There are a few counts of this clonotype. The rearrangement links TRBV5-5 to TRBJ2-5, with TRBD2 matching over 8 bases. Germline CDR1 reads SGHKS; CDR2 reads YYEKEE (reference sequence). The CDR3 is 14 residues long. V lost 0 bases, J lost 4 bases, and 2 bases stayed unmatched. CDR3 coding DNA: TGTGCCAGCAGCTTGGGGCTAGCGGGAGAGACCCAGTACTTC. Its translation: CASSLGLAGETQYF.